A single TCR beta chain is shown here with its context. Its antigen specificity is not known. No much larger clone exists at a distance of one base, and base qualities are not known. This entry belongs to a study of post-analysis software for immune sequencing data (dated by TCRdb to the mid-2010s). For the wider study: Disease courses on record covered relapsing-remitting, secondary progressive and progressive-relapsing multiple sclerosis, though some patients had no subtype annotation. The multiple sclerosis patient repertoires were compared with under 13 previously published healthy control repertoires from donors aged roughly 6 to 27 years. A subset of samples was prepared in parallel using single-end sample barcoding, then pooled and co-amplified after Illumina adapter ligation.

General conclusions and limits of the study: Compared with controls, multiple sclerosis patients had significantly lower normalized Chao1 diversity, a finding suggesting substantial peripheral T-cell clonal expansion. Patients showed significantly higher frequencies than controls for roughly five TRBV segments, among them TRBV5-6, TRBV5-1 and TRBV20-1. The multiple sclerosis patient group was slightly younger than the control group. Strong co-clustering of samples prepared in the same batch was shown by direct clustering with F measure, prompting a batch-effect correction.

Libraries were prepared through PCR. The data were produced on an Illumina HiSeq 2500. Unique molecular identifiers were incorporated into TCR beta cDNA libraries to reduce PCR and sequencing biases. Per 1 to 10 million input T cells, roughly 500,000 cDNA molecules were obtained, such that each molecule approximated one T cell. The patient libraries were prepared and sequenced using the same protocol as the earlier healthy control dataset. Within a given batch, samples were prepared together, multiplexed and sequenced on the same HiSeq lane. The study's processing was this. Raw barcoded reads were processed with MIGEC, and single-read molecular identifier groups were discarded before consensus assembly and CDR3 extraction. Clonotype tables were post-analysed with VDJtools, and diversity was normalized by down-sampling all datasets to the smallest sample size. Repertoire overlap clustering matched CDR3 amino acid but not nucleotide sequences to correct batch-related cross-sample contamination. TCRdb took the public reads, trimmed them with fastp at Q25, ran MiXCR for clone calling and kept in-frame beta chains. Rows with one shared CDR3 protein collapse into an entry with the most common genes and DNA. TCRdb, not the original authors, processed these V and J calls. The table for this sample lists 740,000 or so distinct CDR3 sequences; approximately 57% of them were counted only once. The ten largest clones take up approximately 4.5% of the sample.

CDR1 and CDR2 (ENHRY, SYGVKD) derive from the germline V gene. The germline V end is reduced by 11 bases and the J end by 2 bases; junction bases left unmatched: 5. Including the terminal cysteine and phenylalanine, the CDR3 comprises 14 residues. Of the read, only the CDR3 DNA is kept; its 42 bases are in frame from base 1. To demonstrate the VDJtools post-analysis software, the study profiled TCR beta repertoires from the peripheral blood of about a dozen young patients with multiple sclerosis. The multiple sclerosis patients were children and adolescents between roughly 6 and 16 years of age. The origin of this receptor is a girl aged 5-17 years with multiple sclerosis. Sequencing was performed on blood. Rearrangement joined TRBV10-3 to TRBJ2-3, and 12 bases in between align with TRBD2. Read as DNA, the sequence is TGTGCCTCCAGGACTAGCGGGGACACAGATACGCAGTATTTT. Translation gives CASRTSGDTDTQYF.